This TCR beta chain originates from a study of blood T cell repertoires in COVID-19. Trimming cost V 4 bases and J 4 bases, with 14 bases left between them. In germline, CDR1 is KGHDR, CDR2 SFDVKD. The CDR3 sequence is 15 residues long. Profiled with immunoSEQ multiplex PCR; TCRdb holds only in-frame clones, not every one. The repertoire holds 250,000 to 350,000 clones, with roughly 87% as singletons. Recruitment covered over 20 US areas and drew participants whose ages spanned roughly 18 to 95 years. Clinical history reported by participants formed the basis on which cohorts were assigned. Two consecutive negative NP/OP PCR tests, clearance, or resolved symptoms defined Cohort 3 recovery.

The source is a woman under 30 who had recovered from COVID-19. V is TRBV24-1 and J is TRBJ2-3, with a tentative D call TRBD2 (6 bases). The sample consisted of PBMCs or T cells enriched from blood (not recorded which). In nucleotides, the CDR3 is TGTGCCACCAGTGACCACTCGACTAGACCAGATACGCAGTATTTT. Its protein product is CATSDHSTRPDTQYF.